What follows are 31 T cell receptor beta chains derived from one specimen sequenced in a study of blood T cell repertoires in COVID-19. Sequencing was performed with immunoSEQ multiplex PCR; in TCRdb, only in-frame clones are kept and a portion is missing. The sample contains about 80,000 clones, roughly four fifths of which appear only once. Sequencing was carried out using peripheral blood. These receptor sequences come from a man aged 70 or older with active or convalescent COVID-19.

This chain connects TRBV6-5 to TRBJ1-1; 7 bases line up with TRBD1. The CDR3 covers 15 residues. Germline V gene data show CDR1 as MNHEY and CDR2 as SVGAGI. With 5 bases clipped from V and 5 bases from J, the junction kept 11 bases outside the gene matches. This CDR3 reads CASSPTTGSITEAFF. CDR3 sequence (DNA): TGTGCCAGCAGTCCCACGACAGGGAGTATAACTGAAGCTTTCTTT.

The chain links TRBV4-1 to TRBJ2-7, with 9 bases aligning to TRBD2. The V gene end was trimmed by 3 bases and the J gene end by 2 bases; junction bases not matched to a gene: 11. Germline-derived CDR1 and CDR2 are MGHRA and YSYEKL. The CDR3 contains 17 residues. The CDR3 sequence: CASSHSFRAGGAYEQYF. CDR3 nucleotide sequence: TGCGCCAGCAGCCACTCATTTCGAGCGGGGGGCGCCTACGAGCAGTACTTC.

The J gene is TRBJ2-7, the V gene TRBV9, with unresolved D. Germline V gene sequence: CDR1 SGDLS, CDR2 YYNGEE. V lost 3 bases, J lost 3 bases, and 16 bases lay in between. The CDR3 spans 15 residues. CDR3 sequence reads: CASSGQETPVYEQYF. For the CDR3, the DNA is TGTGCCAGCAGCGGCCAGGAAACGCCGGTCTACGAGCAGTACTTC.

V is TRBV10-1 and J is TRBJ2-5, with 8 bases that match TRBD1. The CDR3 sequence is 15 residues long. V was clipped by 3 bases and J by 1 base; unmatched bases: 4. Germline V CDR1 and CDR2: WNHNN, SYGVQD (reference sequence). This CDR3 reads CASSDHRGTQETQYF. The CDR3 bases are TGCGCCAGCAGTGACCACAGGGGGACCCAAGAGACCCAGTACTTC.

The chain's CDR3 is CAWSVRGRGHKQETQYF. For the CDR3, the DNA is TGTGCCTGGAGTGTACGGGGCAGGGGGCACAAACAAGAGACCCAGTACTTC. The chain joins TRBV30 to TRBJ2-5; 8 nucleotides align to TRBD1. The length of the CDR3 is 17 residues. CDR1 GTSNPN and CDR2 SVGIG come from the germline V gene (reference sequence). Trimming cost V 0 bases and J 2 bases; bases outside gene matches: 11.

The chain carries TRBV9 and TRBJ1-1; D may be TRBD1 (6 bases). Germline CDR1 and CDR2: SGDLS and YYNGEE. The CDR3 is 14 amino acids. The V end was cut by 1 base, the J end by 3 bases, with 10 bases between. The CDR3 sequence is CASSVQGLDTEAFF. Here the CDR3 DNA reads TGTGCCAGCAGCGTACAGGGGCTCGACACTGAAGCTTTCTTT.

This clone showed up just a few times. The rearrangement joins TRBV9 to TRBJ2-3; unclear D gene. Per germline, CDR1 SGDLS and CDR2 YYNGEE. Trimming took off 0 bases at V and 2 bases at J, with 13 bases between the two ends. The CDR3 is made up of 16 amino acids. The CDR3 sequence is CASSVASTRYTDTQYF. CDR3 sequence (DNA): TGTGCCAGCAGCGTAGCTTCGACTCGTTACACAGATACGCAGTATTTT.

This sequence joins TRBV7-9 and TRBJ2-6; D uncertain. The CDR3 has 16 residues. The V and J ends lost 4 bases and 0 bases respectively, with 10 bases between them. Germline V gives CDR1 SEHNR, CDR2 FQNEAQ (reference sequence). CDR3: CASSSLASSGANVLTF. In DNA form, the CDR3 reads TGTGCCAGCAGCTCTCTTGCGAGCTCTGGGGCCAACGTCCTGACTTTC. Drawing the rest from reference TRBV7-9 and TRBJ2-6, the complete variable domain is DTGVSQNPRHKITKRGQNVTFRCDPISEHNRLYWYRQTLGQGPEFLTYFQNEAQLEKSRLLSDRFSAERPKGSFSTLEIQRTEQGDSAMYLCASSSLASSGANVLTFGAGSRLTVL.

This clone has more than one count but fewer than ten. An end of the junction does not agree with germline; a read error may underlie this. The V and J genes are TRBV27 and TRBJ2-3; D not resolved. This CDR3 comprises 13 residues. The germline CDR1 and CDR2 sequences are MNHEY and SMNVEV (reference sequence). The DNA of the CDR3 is TGTGCCAGCAGTTTCCCCCCCGCAGATACGCAGTTTTTT. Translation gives CASSFPPADTQFF.

The DNA for the CDR3 is TGTGCCAGCAGCTCGCAGTCTGGCTACACCTTC. Residues: CASSSQSGYTF. The genes are TRBV7-9 and TRBJ1-2; D gene ambiguous. CDR1 and CDR2 (germline): SEHNR, FQNEAQ (reference sequence). The CDR3 consists of 11 residues. Trimming stripped 4 bases from V and 7 bases from J, with 7 bases between.

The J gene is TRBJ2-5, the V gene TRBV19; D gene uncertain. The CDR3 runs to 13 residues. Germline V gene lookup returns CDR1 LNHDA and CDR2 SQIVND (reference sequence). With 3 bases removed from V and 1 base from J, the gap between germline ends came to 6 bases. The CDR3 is CASSITFQETQYF. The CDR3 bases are TGTGCCAGTAGTATTACATTCCAAGAGACCCAGTACTTC.

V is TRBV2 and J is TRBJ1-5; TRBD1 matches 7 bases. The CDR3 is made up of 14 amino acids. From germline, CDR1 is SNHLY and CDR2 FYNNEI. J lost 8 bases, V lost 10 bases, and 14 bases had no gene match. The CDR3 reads CAIGRQGAREPQHF. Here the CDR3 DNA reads TGTGCCATAGGAAGACAGGGAGCCCGAGAGCCCCAGCATTTT.

The CDR3, as DNA: TGTGCCAGCAGCTCTGGCAGGGGGCTTCAGCCCCAGCATTTT. It translates to CASSSGRGLQPQHF. The V and J genes are TRBV6-2 or TRBV6-3 and TRBJ1-5; 8 positions match TRBD1. Germline CDR1 is MNHEY and CDR2 is SVGEGT. V was pared by 6 bases and J by 6 bases, with 7 bases of the junction left unmatched. This CDR3 is 14 amino acids long.

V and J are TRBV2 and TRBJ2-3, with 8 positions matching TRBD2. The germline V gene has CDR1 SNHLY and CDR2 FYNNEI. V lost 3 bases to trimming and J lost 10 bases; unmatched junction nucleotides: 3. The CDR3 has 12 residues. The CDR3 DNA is TGTGCCAGCAGTGACCGGGGGGGCTCGCAGTATTTT. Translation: CASSDRGGSQYF.

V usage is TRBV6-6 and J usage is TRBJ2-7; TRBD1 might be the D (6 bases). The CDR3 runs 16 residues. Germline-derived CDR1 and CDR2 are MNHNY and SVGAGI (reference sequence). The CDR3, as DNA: TGTGCTACCAGCAGCCGGGGACACCTGAGCTCCTACGAGCAGTACTTC. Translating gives CATSSRGHLSSYEQYF.

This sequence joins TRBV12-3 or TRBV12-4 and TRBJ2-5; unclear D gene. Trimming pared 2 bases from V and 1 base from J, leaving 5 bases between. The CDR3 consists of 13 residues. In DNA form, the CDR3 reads TGTGCCAGCAGTTTACGACTCCAAGAGACCCAGTACTTC. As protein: CASSLRLQETQYF.

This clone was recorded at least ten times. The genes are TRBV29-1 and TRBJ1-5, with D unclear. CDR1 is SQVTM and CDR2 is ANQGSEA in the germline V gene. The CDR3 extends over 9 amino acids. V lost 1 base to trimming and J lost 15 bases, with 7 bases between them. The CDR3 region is CSVEAGLHF. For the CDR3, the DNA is TGCAGCGTTGAAGCAGGACTGCATTTT.

The DNA of the CDR3 is TGTGCCAGCAGCTGGACAGGGGGCAACACCGGGGAGCTGTTTTTT. It encodes CASSWTGGNTGELFF. V and J are TRBV9 and TRBJ2-2; the match to TRBD1 covers 11 bases. V lost 4 bases, J lost 2 bases, and 1 base stayed unmatched. The germline V gene has CDR1 SGDLS and CDR2 YYNGEE. The CDR3 covers 15 residues. The variable domain in full, with the rest retrieved from reference TRBV9 and TRBJ2-2, is DSGVTQTPKHLITATGQRVTLRCSPRSGDLSVYWYQQSLDQGLQFLIQYYNGEERAKGNILERFSAQQFPDLHSELNLSSLELGDSALYFCASSWTGGNTGELFFGEGSRLTVL.

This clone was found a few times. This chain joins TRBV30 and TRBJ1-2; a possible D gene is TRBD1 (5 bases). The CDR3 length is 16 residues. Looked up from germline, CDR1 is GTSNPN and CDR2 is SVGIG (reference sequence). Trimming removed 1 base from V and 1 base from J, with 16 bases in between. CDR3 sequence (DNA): TGTGCCTGGAGTGGCCACGCAGGGTACATTAACTATGGCTACACCTTC. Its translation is CAWSGHAGYINYGYTF.

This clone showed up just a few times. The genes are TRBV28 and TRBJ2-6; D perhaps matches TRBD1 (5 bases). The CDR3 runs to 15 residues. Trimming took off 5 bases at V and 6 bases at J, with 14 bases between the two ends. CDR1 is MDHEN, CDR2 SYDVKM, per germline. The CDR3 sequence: CASSGATLAANVLTF. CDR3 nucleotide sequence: TGTGCCAGCAGTGGGGCCACTCTGGCGGCCAACGTCCTGACTTTC.

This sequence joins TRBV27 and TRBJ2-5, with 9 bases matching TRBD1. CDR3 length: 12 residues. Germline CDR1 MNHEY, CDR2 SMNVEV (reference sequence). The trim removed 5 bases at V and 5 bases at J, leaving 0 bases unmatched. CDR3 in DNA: TGTGCCAGCAGTGGACAGGGGGAGACCCAGTACTTC. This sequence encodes CASSGQGETQYF.

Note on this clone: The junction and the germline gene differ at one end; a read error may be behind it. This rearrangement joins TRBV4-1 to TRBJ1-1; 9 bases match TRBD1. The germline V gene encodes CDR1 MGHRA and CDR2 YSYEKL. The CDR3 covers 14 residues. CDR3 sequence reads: CASSKDRGSTEAFF. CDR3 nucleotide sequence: TGCGCCAGCAGCAAAGACAGGGGGAGCACTGAAGCTTTCTTT.

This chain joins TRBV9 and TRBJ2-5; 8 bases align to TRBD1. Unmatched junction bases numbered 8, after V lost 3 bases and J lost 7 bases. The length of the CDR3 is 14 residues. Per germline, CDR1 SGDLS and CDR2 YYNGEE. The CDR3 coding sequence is TGTGCCAGCAGCGCTGACAGGGGAGAAGGGACCCAGTACTTC. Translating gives CASSADRGEGTQYF.

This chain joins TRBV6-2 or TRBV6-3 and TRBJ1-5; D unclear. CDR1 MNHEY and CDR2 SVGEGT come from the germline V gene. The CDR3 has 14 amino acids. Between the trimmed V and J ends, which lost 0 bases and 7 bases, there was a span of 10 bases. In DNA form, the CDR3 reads TGTGCCAGCAGTTACTCGGTGGCCAGACAGCCCCAGCATTTT. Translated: CASSYSVARQPQHF.

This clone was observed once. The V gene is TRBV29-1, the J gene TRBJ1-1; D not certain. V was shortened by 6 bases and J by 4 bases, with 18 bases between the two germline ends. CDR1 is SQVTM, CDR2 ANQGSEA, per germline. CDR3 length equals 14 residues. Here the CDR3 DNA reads TGCAGCGTAATTACTGCCCCTTCTCCCACTGAAGCTTTCTTT. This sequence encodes CSVITAPSPTEAFF.

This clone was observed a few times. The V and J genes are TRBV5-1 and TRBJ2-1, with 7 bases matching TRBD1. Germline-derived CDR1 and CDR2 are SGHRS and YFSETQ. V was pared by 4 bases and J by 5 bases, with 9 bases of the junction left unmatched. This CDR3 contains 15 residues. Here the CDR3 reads CASSNRGYRHNEQFF. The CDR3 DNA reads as TGCGCCAGCAGCAACAGGGGTTATAGGCACAATGAGCAGTTCTTC.

Here the CDR3 reads CASRFGSLNTEAFF. Written as DNA, the CDR3 is TGTGCCAGCCGATTCGGGTCTCTGAACACTGAAGCTTTCTTT. J is TRBJ1-1 and V is TRBV3-1 (or the pseudogene TRBV3-2); D remains unclear. This CDR3 is built from 14 residues. With 8 bases removed from V and 0 bases from J, the gap between germline ends came to 13 bases. The germline V gene has CDR1 LGHDT and CDR2 YNNKEL (reference sequence).

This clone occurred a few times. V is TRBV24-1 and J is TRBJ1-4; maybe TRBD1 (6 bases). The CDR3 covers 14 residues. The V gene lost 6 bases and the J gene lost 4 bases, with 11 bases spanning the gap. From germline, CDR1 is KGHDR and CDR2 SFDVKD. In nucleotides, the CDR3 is TGTGCCACCAGTCAGGGGAGCGGTAATGAAAAACTGTTTTTT. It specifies CATSQGSGNEKLFF.

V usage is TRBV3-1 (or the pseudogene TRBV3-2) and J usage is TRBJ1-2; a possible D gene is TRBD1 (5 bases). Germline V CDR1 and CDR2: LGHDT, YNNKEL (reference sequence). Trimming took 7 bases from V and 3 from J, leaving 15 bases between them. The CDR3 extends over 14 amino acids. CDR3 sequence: CASNRGLGDYGYTF. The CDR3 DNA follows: TGTGCCAGCAACCGGGGGTTGGGAGACTATGGCTACACCTTC.

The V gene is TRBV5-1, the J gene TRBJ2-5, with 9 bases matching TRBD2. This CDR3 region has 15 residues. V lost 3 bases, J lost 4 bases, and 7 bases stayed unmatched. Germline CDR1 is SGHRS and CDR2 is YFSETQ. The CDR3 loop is CASSSQGREGETQYF. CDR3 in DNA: TGCGCCAGCAGCTCTCAGGGGCGGGAGGGAGAGACCCAGTACTTC.

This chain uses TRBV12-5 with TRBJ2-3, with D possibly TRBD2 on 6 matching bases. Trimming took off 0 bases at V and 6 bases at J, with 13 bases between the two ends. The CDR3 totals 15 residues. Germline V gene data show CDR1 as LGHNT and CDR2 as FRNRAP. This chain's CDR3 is CASGLVPKAGDTQYF. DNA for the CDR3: TGTGCTAGTGGTTTGGTGCCTAAGGCGGGGGATACGCAGTATTTT.